This TCR beta chain originates from a study of OX40 agonist ivuxolimab in advanced cancers. Study details: Recorded diagnoses for dose-escalation patients were hepatocellular carcinoma, melanoma, renal cell or head and neck cancer. Whole-study results and caveats: Blood T cells, both CD4+ and CD8+, expanded clonally by week 6 at 0.1 to 3.0 mg/kg.

A remark on this clone: Its antigen is still unknown.

TCRdb keeps only in-frame clones here, not all; method: immunoSEQ multiplex PCR. Of about 31,000 clones in the sample, around 87% were seen once. The trim removed 4 bases at V and 4 bases at J, leaving 5 bases unmatched. Germline values: CDR1 SQVTM, CDR2 ANQGSEA. The CDR3 runs 14 residues. The clonotype was recovered from an adult with an advanced solid tumor such as melanoma, head and neck, liver or kidney cancer. The chain employs TRBV29-1 and TRBJ1-1; TRBD1 matches at 11 bases. Sequencing used CD4+ or CD8+ T cells sorted from blood, obtained in a trial of the OX40 agonist ivuxolimab. The CDR3 sequence: CSVGGGTGGTEAFF. The CDR3 nucleotides are TGCAGCGTTGGTGGTGGGACAGGGGGCACTGAAGCTTTCTTT.